This TCR beta chain was sequenced in a study of CD8+ T cells in alopecia areata. General study findings and limits: Alopecia totalis/universalis scalp especially showed more expanded CD8+ clones than normal scalp.

After isolation, RNA underwent reverse transcription to generate cDNA as the sequencing template. Only in-frame clones appear in the TCRdb table, and some are missing; sequencing was by immunoSEQ multiplex PCR. This sample has roughly 250,000 clones, with roughly two thirds found just once. The V and J ends lost 2 bases and 6 bases respectively, with 7 bases between them. The germline V gene has CDR1 SQVTM and CDR2 ANQGSEA. CDR3 length: 11 amino acids. With regard to this clone: Its antigen is currently unknown.

Peripheral blood samples and lesional scalp punch biopsies were obtained from alopecia areata patients. The sequencing here drew on CD4+ T cells sorted from blood, taken at week 0. The rearrangement joins TRBV29-1 to TRBJ1-1; D remains unclear. The receptor's source is a human donor with alopecia areata. CDR3 in DNA: TGCAGCGTTGAACGGGGAGCTGAAGCTTTCTTT. Translated: CSVERGAEAFF.